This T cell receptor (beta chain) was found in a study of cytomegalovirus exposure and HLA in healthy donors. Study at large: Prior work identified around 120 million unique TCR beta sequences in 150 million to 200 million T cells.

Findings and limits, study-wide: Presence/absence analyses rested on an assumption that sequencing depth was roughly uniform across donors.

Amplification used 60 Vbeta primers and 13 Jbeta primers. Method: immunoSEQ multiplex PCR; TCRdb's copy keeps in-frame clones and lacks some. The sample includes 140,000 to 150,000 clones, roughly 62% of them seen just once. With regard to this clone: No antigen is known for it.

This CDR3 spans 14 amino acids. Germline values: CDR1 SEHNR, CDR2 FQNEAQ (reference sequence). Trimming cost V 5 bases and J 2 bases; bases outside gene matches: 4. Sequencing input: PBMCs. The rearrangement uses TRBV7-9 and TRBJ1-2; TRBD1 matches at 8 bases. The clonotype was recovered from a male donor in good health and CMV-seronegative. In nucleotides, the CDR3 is TGTGCCAGCAGCCCCCGGACAGGGAACTATGGCTACACCTTC. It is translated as CASSPRTGNYGYTF.